Listed below are T cell receptor beta chains from one sample, sequenced in a study of T cells in Graves' hyperthyroidism and ophthalmopathy. TCRdb itself ran the multiplex PCR reads through MiXCR, one entry per CDR3 protein. This table holds around 690,000 distinct CDR3 sequences, approximately 15% found once. The sample consisted of blood. The receptors were sampled from a man in his fifties with Graves' hyperthyroidism. CDR3s include the opening cysteine and the closing phenylalanine or tryptophan. A D gene is named only where the DNA matches it firmly. Clone size is given for some rows only: seen once, a few or many times, or a class if the clone is expanded.

>TRBJ1-2|TRBD1|many|TRBV19
TGTGCCAGTACCTCGGACAGGGGGAACTATGGCTACACCTTC
CASTSDRGNYGYTF
>TRBJ2-3|NA|many|TRBV25-1
TGTGCCAGCAGTGAGGAGGGGGCCCCATCGGATACGCAGTATTTT
CASSEEGAPSDTQYF
>TRBJ1-1|NA|few|TRBV4-1
TGCGCCAGCAGCCGACCGAGTATTTTTGAAGCTTTCTTT
CASSRPSIFEAFF
>TRBJ1-4|TRBD1|NA|TRBV12-3/TRBV12-4
TGTGCCAGCAGTTCAGGGACAGGGTTCGAAAAACTGTTTTTT
CASSSGTGFEKLFF
>TRBJ2-5|NA|NA|TRBV12-3/TRBV12-4
TGTGCCAGCAGTAGATCGACTAGGGCGGGGACCCAGTACTTC
CASSRSTRAGTQYF
>TRBJ1-1|NA|many|TRBV6-2/TRBV6-3
TGTGCCAGCCTAGTCCAGGTGAACACTGAAGCTTTCTTT
CASLVQVNTEAFF
>TRBJ2-6|NA|NA|TRBV18
TGTGCCAGCTCAGCCAGGGGCACCACGTCTGGGGCCAACGTCCTGACTTTC
CASSARGTTSGANVLTF
>TRBJ1-6|TRBD1|few|TRBV20-1
TGCAGTGCTAAACTTACCGGGACAGATAATTCACCCCTCCACTTT
CSAKLTGTDNSPLHF
>TRBJ2-3|TRBD2|NA|TRBV7-3
TGTGCCAGCAGCTCAACTAGCGCGCCAGGGGATACGCAGTATTTT
CASSSTSAPGDTQYF
>TRBJ2-7|TRBD1|NA|TRBV6-5
TGTGCCAGCAGTTGGACAGGGTCGACCTACGAGCAGTACTTC
CASSWTGSTYEQYF
>TRBJ2-7|NA|NA|TRBV5-1
TGCGCCAGCAGCTTGGATCCGGGAGAAAGCTACGAGCAGTACTTC
CASSLDPGESYEQYF
>TRBJ1-1|NA|NA|TRBV30
TGTGCCTGGAGGCCGGCTGAAGCTTTCTTT
CAWRPAEAFF
>TRBJ2-7|NA|many|TRBV28
TGTGCCAGCAGCACCTCCGTGACACTCTACGAGCAGTACTTC
CASSTSVTLYEQYF
>TRBJ2-1|NA|many|TRBV10-2
TGCGCCAGCAGTGAGTCTCGCCAACAGTACAATGAGCAGTTCTTC
CASSESRQQYNEQFF
>TRBJ1-3|TRBD1|many|TRBV11-2
TGTGCCAGCAGCAACATGGACAGGACCCCTGGAAACACCATATATTTT
CASSNMDRTPGNTIYF
>TRBJ1-1|NA|many|TRBV5-1
TGCGCCAGCAGTTTCCTATTTGGCGGGAGGAACACTGAAGCTTTCTTT
CASSFLFGGRNTEAFF
>TRBJ2-7|TRBD2|many|TRBV5-1
TGCGCCAGCAGGTCACGGACTAGCGGCCCCTACGAGCAGTACTTC
CASRSRTSGPYEQYF
>TRBJ1-1|NA|many|TRBV6-1
TGTGCCAGCAGCTCACTGACGGTAGCGGGTGCTTTCTTT
CASSSLTVAGAFF
>TRBJ1-1|NA|many|TRBV30
TGTGCCTGGAGTGTATTCAGGCTGAACACTGAAGCTTTCTTT
CAWSVFRLNTEAFF
>TRBJ2-5|TRBD2|many|TRBV12-3/TRBV12-4
TGTGCCAGCAGTTTAGCCCCAAATCTAGCGGAACTTTACTTC
CASSLAPNLAELYF
>TRBJ1-1|TRBD1|few|TRBV14
TGTGCCAGCAGCCCCCTGGGGAGGGGGCAGACTGAAGCTTTCTTT
CASSPLGRGQTEAFF
>TRBJ2-7|TRBD2|NA|TRBV6-1
TGTGCCAGCAGTACGACTAGCGGAAGTACCTACGAGCAGTACTTC
CASSTTSGSTYEQYF
>TRBJ1-1|NA|NA|TRBV18
TGTGCCAGCTCAGCCGTTTTGACCGGGGCTGAAGCTTTCTTT
CASSAVLTGAEAFF
>TRBJ2-5|NA|NA|TRBV13
TGTGCCAGCAGCTTAGAGCCGACACGTTCGGAGGAGACCCAGTACTTC
CASSLEPTRSEETQYF
>TRBJ2-2|TRBD1|NA|TRBV30
TGTGCCTGGAGTCGTTGGGACAGCAACACCGGGGAGCTGTTTTTT
CAWSRWDSNTGELFF
>TRBJ2-3|TRBD2|NA|TRBV20-1
TGCAGTGCTCAGGGACTAGCGGTCACAGATACGCAGTATTTT
CSAQGLAVTDTQYF
>TRBJ2-5|NA|NA|TRBV2
TGTGCCAGCAGTGACTGGACACTCCAAGAGACCCAGTACTTC
CASSDWTLQETQYF
>TRBJ2-7|TRBD1|many|TRBV6-1
TGTGCCAGCACTCCCCACCGGGACAGGGGGCTTAGCGAGCAGTACTTC
CASTPHRDRGLSEQYF
>TRBJ2-1|TRBD2|many|TRBV18
TGTGCCAGCAGTCCCGGGACTAGCGGGAGCAATGAGCAGTTCTTC
CASSPGTSGSNEQFF
>TRBJ1-2|NA|many|TRBV20-1
TGCAGTGCTAGAGATGTCAGCTACACCTTC
CSARDVSYTF
>TRBJ1-1|TRBD1|NA|TRBV12-3/TRBV12-4
TGTGCCATCACTCCCCTCCTGACAGGGGACACTGAAGCTTTCTTT
CAITPLLTGDTEAFF
>TRBJ1-1|NA|few|TRBV19
TGTGCCAGTACGTTTGGAGGTGTAGGCACTGAAGCTTTCTTT
CASTFGGVGTEAFF
>TRBJ2-7|NA|NA|TRBV4-1
TGCGCCAGCATCCAACTCGACAGGTTCTCCTACGAGCAGTACTTC
CASIQLDRFSYEQYF
>TRBJ2-1|TRBD2|many|TRBV13
TGTGCCAGCAGCCTAAGGACTAGCGGGAATTCCTACAATGAGCAGTTCTTC
CASSLRTSGNSYNEQFF
>TRBJ2-3|NA|many|TRBV6-5
TGTGCCAGCAGTTACGACGGAACAGATACGCAGTATTTT
CASSYDGTDTQYF
>TRBJ2-3|TRBD2|NA|TRBV28
TGTGCCAGCACCCCGACGGGGGGGGGGCAGTATTTT
CASTPTGGGQYF
>TRBJ2-7|NA|many|TRBV5-1
TGCGCCAGCAGCTTGGGTTCGGACTTCAGCTCCTACGAGCAGTACTTC
CASSLGSDFSSYEQYF
>TRBJ1-5|NA|few|TRBV11-2
TGTGCCAGCAGCATCGGGGATAGCAATCAGCCCCAGCATTTT
CASSIGDSNQPQHF
>TRBJ2-5|TRBD2|NA|TRBV20-1
TGCAGTGCTAGAGATGGGCTAGCGGGAGGGCCGAGTGGGGAGACCCAGTACTTC
CSARDGLAGGPSGETQYF
>TRBJ1-2|NA|many|TRBV7-9
TGTGCCAGCAGCCCGGGAGGGGCAGGGGCGCTTGGCTATGGCTACACCTTC
CASSPGGAGALGYGYTF
>TRBJ2-1|NA|many|TRBV11-2
TGTGCCAGCAGCTCCCCCCACTACAGGGAGCAGTTCTTC
CASSSPHYREQFF
>TRBJ2-3|NA|NA|TRBV4-3
TGCGCCAGCAGCGGGATAGCGTTGAGCACAGATACGCAGTATTTT
CASSGIALSTDTQYF
>TRBJ1-1|NA|many|TRBV6-1
TGTGCCAGCAGTCAAGACCCCGTCCGGATGGATAACACTGAAGCTTTCTTT
CASSQDPVRMDNTEAFF
>TRBJ1-4|NA|many|TRBV30
TGTGCCTGGAGTCCAGGACAAGCAACTAATGAAAAACTGTTTTTT
CAWSPGQATNEKLFF
>TRBJ2-6|NA|few|TRBV19
TGTGCCAGTAGTCCATACGGAGGGGGCCTCTCTGGGGCCAACGTCCTGACTTTC
CASSPYGGGLSGANVLTF
>TRBJ2-5|NA|many|TRBV24-1
TGTGCCACGGGACTCCAAGAGACCCAGTACTTC
CATGLQETQYF
>TRBJ2-1|TRBD1|many|TRBV6-1
TGTGCCAGCAGTGTCTACCCGGGACAGGGGTCATACAATGAGCAGTTCTTC
CASSVYPGQGSYNEQFF
>TRBJ1-1|NA|NA|TRBV9
TGTGCCAGCAGCTTTGGAGGTAGTTTGGGCGACACTGAAGCTTTCTTT
CASSFGGSLGDTEAFF
>TRBJ2-5|NA|NA|TRBV28
TGTGCCAGCAGCTCTAGGGCCGGAGAGACCCAGTGCTTC
CASSSRAGETQCF
>TRBJ2-2|NA|NA|TRBV12-3/TRBV12-4
TGTGCCAGCAGTTCGGGATTCAACACCGGGGAGCTGTTTTTT
CASSSGFNTGELFF
>TRBJ2-1|TRBD2|NA|TRBV9
TGCGCCAGCAGGGCGACTAGCGGGAGAAGTAATGAGCAGTTCTTC
CASRATSGRSNEQFF
>TRBJ2-2|TRBD1|NA|TRBV19
TGTGCCAGTAGTAGGACAGGGATCTTCGGGGAGCTGTTTTTT
CASSRTGIFGELFF
>TRBJ1-1|TRBD1|many|TRBV28
TGTGCCAGCAGTTTATTCCGTTTCGGGACAGAGGACGACACTGAAGCTTTCTTT
CASSLFRFGTEDDTEAFF
>TRBJ2-7|TRBD2|many|TRBV20-1
TGCAGTGCTAGAGATTCAAGCGGGAGATCGTACGAGCAGTACTTC
CSARDSSGRSYEQYF
>TRBJ1-5|NA|NA|TRBV3-1
TGTGCCAGCAGCCGAGGTGAAATAAGCAATCAGCCCCAGCATTTT
CASSRGEISNQPQHF
>TRBJ1-2|NA|many|TRBV28
TGTGCCAGCAGCTTTTCTCGGACACGGGCCTATGGCTACACCTTC
CASSFSRTRAYGYTF